This entry lists 21 T cell receptor beta chains sequenced from one sample in a study of T-cell memory formation after mild COVID-19. TCRdb reanalysed the 5' RACE reads using MiXCR and keeps one entry per CDR3 protein. The sample carries 250,000 to 300,000 distinct CDR3 sequences, 8% to 9% recorded once. The sequencing sample was made of PBMCs or a T cell subset sorted from them (not recorded which). The receptor set was obtained from a man between 18 and 35 years old who had mild COVID-19 (a few samples of this study predate the infection). Cell type and time point are not known.

The chain employs TRBV29-1 and TRBJ1-2; D is undetermined. Germline-derived CDR1 and CDR2 are SQVTM and ANQGSEA. The CDR3 covers 11 residues. Trimming pared 6 bases from V and 2 bases from J, leaving 7 bases between. The chain's CDR3 is CSVPRNYGYTF. CDR3 sequence (DNA): TGCAGCGTCCCCAGAAACTATGGCTACACCTTC.

J is TRBJ2-5 and V is TRBV7-9; D possibly corresponds to TRBD1 (6 bases). Germline lookup yields CDR1 SEHNR and CDR2 FQNEAQ (reference sequence). There are 15 residues in the CDR3. V shed 2 bases and J shed 5 bases, with 15 bases lying between them. CDR3: CASSLNQGSMETQYF. The DNA of the CDR3 is TGTGCCAGCAGCTTAAACCAGGGGAGTATGGAGACCCAGTACTTC.

There are a few counts of this clonotype. The chain carries TRBV20-1 and TRBJ2-5; 9 bases are shared with TRBD1. V lost 5 bases to trimming and J lost 4 bases; unmatched junction nucleotides: 8. CDR3 size: 14 residues. Per germline, CDR1 DFQATT and CDR2 SNEGSKA (reference sequence). CDR3 protein: CSAPGTGSLETQYF. Written as DNA, the CDR3 is TGCAGTGCTCCCGGGACAGGGTCGTTAGAGACCCAGTACTTC.

This clonotype was seen only a few times. This chain links TRBV6-6 with TRBJ2-3; weak D call: TRBD2 (7 bases). The ends were cut back, 6 bases at V and 6 bases at J, with 16 bases in the middle. CDR1 and CDR2 from the germline V gene are MNHNY and SVGAGI (reference sequence). The CDR3 length is 14 residues. CDR3 protein: CASRPPGGSDTQYF. CDR3 nucleotides: TGTGCCAGCAGGCCTCCGGGGGGCTCGGATACGCAGTATTTT.

This clonotype turned up a few times. The rearrangement joins TRBV3-1 to TRBJ2-1; D is unresolved. Germline V gene data show CDR1 as LGHDT and CDR2 as YNNKEL (reference sequence). The ends were cut back, 2 bases at V and 5 bases at J, with 10 bases in the middle. The CDR3 covers 14 residues. The CDR3 DNA reads as TGTGCCAGCAGCCAAATTTCGCTGGACAATGAGCAGTTCTTC. It codes for CASSQISLDNEQFF.

The genes are TRBV19 and TRBJ2-3; 7 nucleotides agree with TRBD1. The CDR3 sequence is 14 residues long. Germline V gene sequence: CDR1 LNHDA, CDR2 SQIVND (reference sequence). The V and J ends lost 1 base and 5 bases, in that order; junction bases with no gene match: 3. The CDR3 here is CASSIGQGVDTQYF. The CDR3 coding sequence is TGTGCCAGTAGTATAGGACAGGGAGTAGATACGCAGTATTTT.

There are a few counts of this clonotype. This rearrangement joins TRBV4-3 to TRBJ1-4; 9 bases match TRBD1. V dropped 0 bases and J dropped 2; count of bases not matched to a gene: 4. The CDR3 is 17 amino acids. Germline loops: CDR1 LGHNA, CDR2 YSLEER. The CDR3 sequence is CASSQDRGTGTNEKLFF. The CDR3 DNA reads TGCGCCAGCAGCCAAGATCGAGGGACAGGGACTAATGAAAAACTGTTTTTT.

The V and J genes are TRBV18 and TRBJ2-5; D not resolved. CDR3 length: 11 residues. V lost 7 bases, J lost 5 bases, and 8 bases lay in between. Germline V gives CDR1 KGHSH, CDR2 LQKENI. The CDR3: CASYRSETQYF. DNA of the CDR3: TGTGCCAGCTATAGGTCCGAGACCCAGTACTTC.

This clonotype has only a few counts. V usage is TRBV5-1 and J usage is TRBJ1-2, with D unclear. CDR1 and CDR2 (germline): SGHRS, YFSETQ. The V end was cut by 2 bases, the J end by 4 bases, with 12 bases between. The CDR3 is made up of 14 amino acids. The CDR3 DNA reads as TGCGCCAGCAGCTTCACAGCAGGACCCTATGGCTACACCTTC. Translating gives CASSFTAGPYGYTF. The complete variable domain, with remaining parts taken from reference TRBV5-1 and TRBJ1-2, reads KAGVTQTPRYLIKTRGQQVTLSCSPISGHRSVSWYQQTPGQGLQFLFEYFSETQRNKGNFPGRFSGRQFSNSRSEMNVSTLELGDSALYLCASSFTAGPYGYTFGSGTRLTVV.

This clonotype was detected a few times. The chain couples TRBV12-3 or TRBV12-4 to TRBJ1-2; D is perhaps TRBD1 (5 bases). This CDR3 comprises 14 residues. Trimming cost V 3 bases and J 4 bases, with 12 bases left between them. The CDR3, as DNA: TGTGCCAGCAGTTTCCCTGCGGGGGGCTATGGCTACACCTTC. Translating gives CASSFPAGGYGYTF.

This clonotype has just a few counts. The J gene is TRBJ2-7, the V gene TRBV18; D remains ambiguous. V was trimmed by 3 bases and J by 4 bases, leaving 10 bases between them. The CDR3 has 13 residues. Germline V lookup: CDR1 KGHSH, CDR2 LQKENI. CDR3 in DNA: TGTGCCAGCTCACCCCCGAACGGTTACGAGCAGTACGTC. This gives the protein CASSPPNGYEQYV.

This clonotype was seen many times. CDR3 coding DNA: TGTGCCAGCAGTATAAACCTGGGACTAGCGGGGGCCACAGATACGCAGTATTTT. This sequence encodes CASSINLGLAGATDTQYF. V and J are TRBV12-3 or TRBV12-4 and TRBJ2-3; 14 bases fit TRBD2. CDR3 length: 18 residues. With 5 bases clipped from V and 2 bases from J, the junction kept 9 bases outside the gene matches.

The chain is built from TRBV4-1 and TRBJ2-1; D uncertain. There are 16 residues in the CDR3. V was shortened by 0 bases and J by 1 base, with 10 bases between the two germline ends. Germline CDR1 and CDR2: MGHRA and YSYEKL. The CDR3 sequence is CASSQDTSVSYNEQFF. The CDR3 DNA sequence: TGCGCCAGCAGCCAAGATACGAGCGTTTCCTACAATGAGCAGTTCTTC.

The chain joins TRBV6-5 to TRBJ1-1, with D possibly TRBD1 on 6 matching bases. The CDR3 extends over 14 amino acids. The germline V gene encodes CDR1 MNHEY and CDR2 SVGAGI. V shed 5 bases and J shed 3 bases, with 13 bases lying between them. This chain's CDR3 is CASSRQEAYTEAFF. CDR3 DNA sequence: TGTGCCAGCAGTAGACAGGAGGCGTACACTGAAGCTTTCTTT.

This clonotype has just a few counts. V and J are TRBV6-1 and TRBJ2-5; no clear D. The germline V gene has CDR1 MNHNS and CDR2 SASEGT. Trimming took off 1 base at V and 5 bases at J, with 11 bases between the two ends. The CDR3 has 14 amino acids. The CDR3 loop is CASSEGGFGETQYF. The CDR3 bases are TGTGCCAGCAGTGAAGGGGGATTCGGGGAGACCCAGTACTTC.

The chain links TRBV6-2 or TRBV6-3 to TRBJ2-7; perhaps D is TRBD1 or TRBD2 (5 bases each). Trimming left V 5 bases short and J 3 bases short, with 14 bases between. The CDR3 runs 14 residues. Germline V CDR1 and CDR2: MNHEY, SVGEGT. This chain's CDR3 is CASSQRGENYEQYF. CDR3 coding DNA: TGTGCCAGCAGTCAGAGGGGAGAGAACTACGAGCAGTACTTC.

This clonotype has a handful of counts. V is TRBV28 and J is TRBJ2-1; either TRBD1 or TRBD2 may fit D (5 bases each). The V end lost 6 bases, the J end lost 8 bases, and 17 bases lay between the germline ends. This CDR3 region has 14 residues. The V gene's germline CDR1 is MDHEN and CDR2 SYDVKM. The CDR3 protein is CASSSRELIHEQFF. Here the CDR3 DNA reads TGTGCCAGCAGCAGCAGGGAGTTAATCCATGAGCAGTTCTTC.

The chain recombines TRBV5-6 with TRBJ1-1; 10 bases match TRBD1. J lost 4 bases, V lost 10 bases, and 7 bases had no gene match. The CDR3 spans 13 residues. Germline-derived CDR1 and CDR2 are SGHDT and YYEEEE. The CDR3 here is CAGQTGGRTEAFF. The CDR3 bases are TGTGCCGGACAGACAGGGGGCCGCACTGAAGCTTTCTTT.

Comments on this clonotype: One end of the junction is discordant with germline, which a read error may explain. This chain connects TRBV4-3 to TRBJ1-3; D call uncertain. This CDR3 is 15 amino acids long. Per the germline V gene, CDR1 is LGHNA and CDR2 is YSLEER. As DNA, the CDR3 is TGCGCCAGCACGGTAGACCGCCAGGTTGGAAACACCACATATTTT. Amino acids: CASTVDRQVGNTTYF.

This clonotype has at least ten counts. The chain carries TRBV28 and TRBJ1-3; D not certain. This CDR3 has 11 residues. V lost 4 bases and J lost 2, with 0 bases in between. Germline V gene data show CDR1 as MDHEN and CDR2 as SYDVKM. CDR3 amino acids: CASSSGNTIYF. The CDR3 DNA is TGTGCCAGCAGTTCTGGAAACACCATATATTTT.

This chain uses TRBV7-9 with TRBJ2-3; the D is unclear. CDR3 size: 12 residues. V gave up 4 bases and J gave up 6 bases, with 8 bases separating them. In germline, CDR1 is SEHNR, CDR2 FQNEAQ (reference sequence). The CDR3 sequence: CASSSHEDTQYF. The CDR3, as DNA: TGTGCCAGCAGCTCCCATGAGGATACGCAGTATTTT.